One and the same sample provided the 23 T cell receptor beta chains below, sequenced in a study of cytomegalovirus exposure and HLA in healthy donors. Primers for the PCR totalled 60 Vbeta and 13 Jbeta. Some clones are missing from TCRdb's copy, which holds only in-frame ones; the method was immunoSEQ multiplex PCR. The table includes approximately 110,000 clones, 67% detected once. The sequenced sample was PBMCs. The receptors derive from a man aged 18-30 years in good health and CMV-seropositive.

The chain recombines TRBV28 with TRBJ1-2, with a tentative D call TRBD1 (6 bases). V was clipped by 5 bases and J by 4 bases, with 8 bases between them. The CDR3 sequence is 12 residues long. CDR1 is MDHEN, CDR2 SYDVKM, per germline. The CDR3 sequence is CASSPTGYGYTF. CDR3 DNA sequence: TGTGCCAGCAGTCCGACAGGCTATGGCTACACCTTC.

The V and J genes are TRBV10-1 and TRBJ2-7; D is possibly TRBD1 (5 bases). Germline assignment: CDR1 WNHNN and CDR2 SYGVQD (reference sequence). Between the trimmed V and J ends, which lost 10 bases and 4 bases, there was a span of 23 bases. The CDR3 is made up of 15 amino acids. CDR3 region: CATSASGSNSYEQYF. CDR3 sequence (DNA): TGCGCCACCTCCGCGTCAGGGTCCAACTCGTACGAGCAGTACTTC.

This chain connects TRBV7-9 to TRBJ1-6; 9 nucleotides align to TRBD1. The CDR3 contains 16 residues. Trimming cost V 1 base and J 7 bases; bases outside gene matches: 5. In germline, CDR1 is SEHNR, CDR2 FQNEAQ (reference sequence). CDR3 region: CASSLGLGQGNSPLHF. In DNA form, the CDR3 reads TGTGCCAGCAGCTTAGGGTTAGGACAGGGGAATTCACCCCTCCACTTT. Together with reference TRBV7-9 and TRBJ1-6, the CDR3 gives the full variable domain: DTGVSQNPRHKITKRGQNVTFRCDPISEHNRLYWYRQTLGQGPEFLTYFQNEAQLEKSRLLSDRFSAERPKGSFSTLEIQRTEQGDSAMYLCASSLGLGQGNSPLHFGNGTRLTVT.

V gene TRBV5-1 combines with J gene TRBJ1-4; 7 bases fit TRBD1. Trimming cost V 4 bases and J 5 bases; bases outside gene matches: 5. The CDR3 has 14 amino acids. The germline V gene has CDR1 SGHRS and CDR2 YFSETQ. Here the CDR3 DNA reads TGCGCCAGCAGCCCCAGGGGGGAAAATGAAAAACTGTTTTTT. This translates into CASSPRGENEKLFF.

This chain links TRBV4-1 with TRBJ1-2; 9 nucleotides line up with TRBD1. The CDR3 consists of 14 residues. Germline V gene sequence: CDR1 MGHRA, CDR2 YSYEKL. Trimming took 3 bases from V and 7 from J; bases not matched to a gene: 6. The CDR3 protein is CASSQGTGLGGYTF. DNA of the CDR3: TGCGCCAGCAGCCAGGGGACAGGGCTTGGTGGCTACACCTTC.

This chain joins TRBV29-1 and TRBJ2-3; D not certain. CDR1 SQVTM and CDR2 ANQGSEA come from the germline V gene. Trimming shortened V by 1 base and J by 2 bases, and 4 bases separated the two germline ends. There are 12 residues in the CDR3. DNA of the CDR3: TGCAGCGTTGAAGGGGCCACAGATACGCAGTATTTT. This translates into CSVEGATDTQYF.

The chain is built from TRBV7-9 and TRBJ1-4; 7 bases map to TRBD1. The CDR3 extends over 16 amino acids. Germline-derived CDR1 and CDR2 are SEHNR and FQNEAQ (reference sequence). V shed 3 bases, J shed 2 bases, and the junction held 6 bases outside the gene matches. CDR3 amino acids: CASSFLGGMTNEKLFF. Here the CDR3 DNA reads TGTGCCAGCAGCTTTTTAGGGGGCATGACTAATGAAAAACTGTTTTTT.

The V call is TRBV10-1, the J call TRBJ2-5, with 8 bases that match TRBD1. The V and J ends lost 3 bases and 7 bases, in that order; junction bases with no gene match: 10. This CDR3 contains 15 residues. Germline V lookup: CDR1 WNHNN, CDR2 SYGVQD (reference sequence). Written as DNA, the CDR3 is TGCGCCAGCAGTGATTCTGCCGGACAGGGAGGGACCCAGTACTTC. It encodes CASSDSAGQGGTQYF.

The chain is built from TRBV2 and TRBJ1-2, with 7 bases fitting TRBD1. The length of the CDR3 is 13 residues. V lost 6 bases to trimming and J lost 4 bases; unmatched junction nucleotides: 5. Germline CDR1 SNHLY, CDR2 FYNNEI. Here the CDR3 DNA reads TGTGCCAGCAGACGGAGGGACAGCTATGGCTACACCTTC. Translated, it gives CASRRRDSYGYTF.

This clone has more than one count but fewer than ten. The J gene is TRBJ1-6, the V gene TRBV6-6; TRBD1 agrees at 9 bases. V lost 2 bases and J lost 8; bases outside the gene matches: 4. CDR1 and CDR2 (germline): MNHNY, SVGAGI (reference sequence). The CDR3 is made up of 15 amino acids. The CDR3 spells CASSYGTGRDSPLHF. DNA of the CDR3: TGTGCCAGCAGTTACGGGACAGGGAGAGATTCACCCCTCCACTTT.

A few counts support this clone. J is TRBJ2-1 and V is TRBV6-1; possible D gene TRBD1, 6 bases. V lost 2 bases and J lost 16, with 21 bases in between. This CDR3 has 14 residues. Germline V gene lookup returns CDR1 MNHNS and CDR2 SASEGT. The DNA for the CDR3 is TGTGCCAGCAGTGAATTACCAGAGGGGGTGAGCTCTTTCTTC. Its translation: CASSELPEGVSSFF.

A single count supports this clone. The chain employs TRBV10-3 and TRBJ2-7; TRBD1 aligns across 7 bases. This CDR3 is built from 15 residues. The ends lost 6 bases at V and 3 bases at J; junction bases unmatched: 11. CDR1 is ENHRY and CDR2 is SYGVKD in the germline V gene. CDR3 sequence: CAISGAGTVLYEQYV. The CDR3 nucleotides are TGTGCCATCAGCGGGGCCGGGACAGTACTCTACGAGCAGTACGTC.

The rearrangement uses TRBV5-1 and TRBJ2-1; TRBD1 aligns across 10 bases. Losses at the gene ends were 4 bases for V and 5 bases for J; bases not matched to a gene: 6. The V gene's germline CDR1 is SGHRS and CDR2 YFSETQ. This CDR3 is built from 15 residues. CDR3 sequence reads: CASSLGQGGDNEQFF. The CDR3 DNA follows: TGCGCCAGCAGCCTAGGACAGGGGGGGGACAATGAGCAGTTCTTC.

The V and J genes are TRBV6-1 and TRBJ2-1; TRBD2 aligns across 9 bases. With V trimmed by 4 bases and J by 3 bases, 10 bases remained unmatched. Germline CDR1 and CDR2: MNHNS and SASEGT. The CDR3 has 17 residues. The CDR3 DNA sequence: TGTGCCAGCAGTGCTAGCGGGGCTCGTCTCAGCTACAATGAGCAGTTCTTC. Residues: CASSASGARLSYNEQFF.

The chain employs TRBV27 and TRBJ1-2, with a weak D call TRBD1 (5 bases). CDR3 length equals 15 residues. CDR1 is MNHEY and CDR2 is SMNVEV in the germline V gene (reference sequence). The V and J ends lost 10 bases and 2 bases respectively, with 20 bases between them. This CDR3 is CAIPIFQGQNYGYTF. The CDR3 DNA is TGTGCCATCCCTATCTTCCAGGGCCAAAACTATGGCTACACCTTC.

The J gene is TRBJ2-4, the V gene TRBV5-5; TRBD2 aligns across 8 bases. The CDR3 length is 15 residues. The germline CDR1 and CDR2 sequences are SGHKS and YYEKEE (reference sequence). J lost 1 base, V lost 6 bases, and 6 bases had no gene match. CDR3 DNA: TGTGCCAGCAAACGGGGGGGCTCCGCCAAAAACATTCAGTACTTC. Translating gives CASKRGGSAKNIQYF.

The CDR3 spells CASRVLGSGDTEAFF. CDR3 coding DNA: TGTGCCTCGAGGGTTTTGGGGTCCGGTGACACTGAAGCTTTCTTT. The chain links TRBV19 to TRBJ1-1, with no clear D. The germline V gene encodes CDR1 LNHDA and CDR2 SQIVND (reference sequence). This CDR3 has 15 amino acids. V shed 11 bases and J shed 3 bases, with 22 bases lying between them.

This clone was recorded a few times. This chain uses TRBV2 with TRBJ1-1; no definite D call. Per the germline V gene, CDR1 is SNHLY and CDR2 is FYNNEI. This CDR3 has 13 amino acids. The V and J ends lost 1 base and 3 bases respectively, with 6 bases between them. The DNA of the CDR3 is TGTGCCAGCAGTGAAGGGAGGGACACTGAAGCTTTCTTT. Its translation: CASSEGRDTEAFF.

Written as DNA, the CDR3 is TGTGCCAGCAGCACCAGACTAGCGGGGTTAATAGGCAATGAGCAGTTCTTC. This codes for CASSTRLAGLIGNEQFF. The rearrangement links TRBV9 to TRBJ2-1, with 11 bases that match TRBD2. The CDR3 spans 17 residues. V was pared by 4 bases and J by 6 bases, with 12 bases of the junction left unmatched. Germline V gene data show CDR1 as SGDLS and CDR2 as YYNGEE.

This chain uses TRBV6-6 with TRBJ2-7, with TRBD2 identical over 13 bases. Germline values: CDR1 MNHNY, CDR2 SVGAGI (reference sequence). The CDR3 contains 15 residues. Trimming removed 8 bases from V and 3 bases from J; junction bases left unmatched: 7. CDR3 loop: CASGSGTSGDYEQYF. CDR3 coding DNA: TGTGCCAGCGGATCAGGGACTAGCGGGGACTACGAGCAGTACTTC.

This clone occurred a few times. The chain employs TRBV7-9 and TRBJ1-2, with a possible D match to TRBD1 (6 bases). This CDR3 is 12 amino acids long. V dropped 11 bases and J dropped 7 bases, with 17 bases sitting between them. The germline CDR1 and CDR2 sequences are SEHNR and FQNEAQ (reference sequence). CDR3 bases: TGTGCCGGAATGACAGGCGACGGTGGCTACACCTTC. It encodes CAGMTGDGGYTF. The full variable domain, completed using reference TRBV7-9 and TRBJ1-2, is DTGVSQNPRHKITKRGQNVTFRCDPISEHNRLYWYRQTLGQGPEFLTYFQNEAQLEKSRLLSDRFSAERPKGSFSTLEIQRTEQGDSAMYLCAGMTGDGGYTFGSGTRLTVV.

This rearrangement joins TRBV10-2 to TRBJ2-7; tentatively, D is TRBD2 (6 bases). Trimming shortened V by 6 bases and J by 4 bases, and 13 bases separated the two germline ends. CDR3 length: 13 residues. CDR1 and CDR2 from the germline V gene are WSHSY and SAAADI. This CDR3 is CASRRGDSYEQYF. The DNA for the CDR3 is TGCGCCAGCAGGAGAGGGGACTCGTACGAGCAGTACTTC.

The chain is built from TRBV6-8 and TRBJ2-5; the D is unclear. This CDR3 has 12 amino acids. The germline V gene encodes CDR1 MNHGY and CDR2 SAAAGT. Trimming removed 4 bases at V and 5 bases at J, with 8 bases between. CDR3: CASSSGGETQYF. The CDR3, as DNA: TGTGCCAGCAGTTCAGGTGGGGAGACCCAGTACTTC.